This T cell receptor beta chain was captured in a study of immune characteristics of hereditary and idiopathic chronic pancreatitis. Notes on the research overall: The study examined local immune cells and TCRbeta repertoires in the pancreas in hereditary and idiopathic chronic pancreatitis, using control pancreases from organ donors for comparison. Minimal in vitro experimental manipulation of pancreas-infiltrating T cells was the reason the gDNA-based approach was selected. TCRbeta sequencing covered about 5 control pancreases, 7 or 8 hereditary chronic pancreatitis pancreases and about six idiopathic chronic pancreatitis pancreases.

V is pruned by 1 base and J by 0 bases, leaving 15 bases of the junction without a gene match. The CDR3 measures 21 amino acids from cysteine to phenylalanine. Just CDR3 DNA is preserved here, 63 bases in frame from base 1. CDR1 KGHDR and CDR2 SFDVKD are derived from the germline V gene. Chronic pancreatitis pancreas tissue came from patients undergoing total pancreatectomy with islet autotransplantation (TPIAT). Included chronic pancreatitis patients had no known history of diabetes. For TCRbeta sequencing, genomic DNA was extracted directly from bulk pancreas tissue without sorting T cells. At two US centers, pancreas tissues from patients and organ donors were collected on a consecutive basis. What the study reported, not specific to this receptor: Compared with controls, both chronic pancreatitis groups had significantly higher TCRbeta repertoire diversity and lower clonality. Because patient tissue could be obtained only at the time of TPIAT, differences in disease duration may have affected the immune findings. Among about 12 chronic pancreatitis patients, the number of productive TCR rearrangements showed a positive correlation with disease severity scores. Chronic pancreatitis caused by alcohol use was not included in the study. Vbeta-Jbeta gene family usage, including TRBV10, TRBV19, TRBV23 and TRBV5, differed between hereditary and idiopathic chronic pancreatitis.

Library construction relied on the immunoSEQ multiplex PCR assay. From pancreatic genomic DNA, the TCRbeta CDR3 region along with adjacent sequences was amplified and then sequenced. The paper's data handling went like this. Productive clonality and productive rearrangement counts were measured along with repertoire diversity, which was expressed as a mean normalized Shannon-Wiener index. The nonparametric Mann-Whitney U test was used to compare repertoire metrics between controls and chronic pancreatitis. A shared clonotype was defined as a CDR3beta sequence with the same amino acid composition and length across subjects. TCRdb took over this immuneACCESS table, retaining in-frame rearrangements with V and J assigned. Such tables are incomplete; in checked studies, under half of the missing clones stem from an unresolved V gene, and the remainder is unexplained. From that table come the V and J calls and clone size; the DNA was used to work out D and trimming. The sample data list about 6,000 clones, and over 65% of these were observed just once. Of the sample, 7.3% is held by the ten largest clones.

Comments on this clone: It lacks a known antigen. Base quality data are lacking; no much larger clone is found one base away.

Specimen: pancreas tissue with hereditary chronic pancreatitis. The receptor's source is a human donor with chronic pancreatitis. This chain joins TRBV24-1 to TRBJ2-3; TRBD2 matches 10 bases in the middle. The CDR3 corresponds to CATSDFGSSTSGSPSTDTQYF. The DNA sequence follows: TGTGCCACCAGTGATTTTGGATCGTCGACTAGCGGGTCCCCTAGCACAGATACGCAGTATTTT.